This T cell receptor beta chain was sequenced for a study of OX40 agonist ivuxolimab in advanced cancers. Using immunoSEQ multiplex PCR, the repertoire was profiled, and TCRdb retains in-frame clones only, with some absent. The top ten hold approximately 0.32% of the sample, which has tens of thousands of clones, over 85% seen once. Germline CDR1 is SEHNR and CDR2 is FQNEAQ (reference sequence). The CDR3 consists of 14 residues. The germline V and J ends were trimmed by 6 bases and 6 bases, with 14 bases remaining between them. The starting material was CD4+ or CD8+ T cells sorted from blood, obtained in a trial of the OX40 agonist ivuxolimab. The J gene is TRBJ2-2, the V gene TRBV7-9; TRBD2 might be the D (6 bases). This clonotype was obtained from an adult with an advanced solid tumor such as melanoma, head and neck, liver or kidney cancer. In DNA form, the CDR3 reads TGTGCCAGCAGTCAGTTAGCTAGCGCCGGGGAGCTGTTTTTT. The encoded protein is CASSQLASAGELFF.